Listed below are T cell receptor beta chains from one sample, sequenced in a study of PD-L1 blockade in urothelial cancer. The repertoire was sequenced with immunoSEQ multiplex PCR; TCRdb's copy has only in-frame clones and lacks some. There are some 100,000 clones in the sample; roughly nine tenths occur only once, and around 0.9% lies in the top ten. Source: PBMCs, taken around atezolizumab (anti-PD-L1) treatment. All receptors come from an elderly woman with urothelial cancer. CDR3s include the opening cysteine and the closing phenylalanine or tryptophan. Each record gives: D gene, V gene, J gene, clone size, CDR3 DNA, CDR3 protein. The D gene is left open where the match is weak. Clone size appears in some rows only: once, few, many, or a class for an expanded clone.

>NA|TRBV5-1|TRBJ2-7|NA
TGCGCCAGCAGCCCTGGACAGATAGTCTACGAGCAGTACTTC
CASSPGQIVYEQYF
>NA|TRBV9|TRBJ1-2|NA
TGTGCCAGCAGCGTGGGGGGTCTCAACTCCTATGGCTACACCTTC
CASSVGGLNSYGYTF
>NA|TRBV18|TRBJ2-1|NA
TGTGCCAGCTCACCACCGCTGGACAAGAATGAGCAGTTCTTC
CASSPPLDKNEQFF
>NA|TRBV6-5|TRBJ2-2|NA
TGTGCCAGCACCCGCGGGGCGAACACCGGGGAGCTGTTTTTT
CASTRGANTGELFF
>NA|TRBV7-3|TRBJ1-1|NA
TGTGCCAGCGGGGGGGGGCCGAACACTGAAGCTTTCTTT
CASGGGPNTEAFF
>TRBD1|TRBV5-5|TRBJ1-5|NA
TGTGCCAGCAGCTCCGGGACAGAAAATCAGCCCCAGCATTTT
CASSSGTENQPQHF
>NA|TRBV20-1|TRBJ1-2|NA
TGCAGTGCTTGGGTCCTCGGGGGCTACACCTTC
CSAWVLGGYTF
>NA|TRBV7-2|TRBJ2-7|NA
TGTGCCAGCAGCTTAGGTCCCCGGGGGCAGTACTTC
CASSLGPRGQYF
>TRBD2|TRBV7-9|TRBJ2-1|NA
TGTGCCAGCAGCTTAAGCCCAACTAGCGGGAGTTCCTACAATGAGCAGTTCTTC
CASSLSPTSGSSYNEQFF
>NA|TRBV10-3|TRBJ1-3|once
TGTGCCATCAGTGAGGACAGCTCTGGAAACACCATATATTTT
CAISEDSSGNTIYF
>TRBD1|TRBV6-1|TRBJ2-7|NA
TGTGCCAGCAGTGGAGGGGACAGGGGTGTCTACGAGCAGTACTTC
CASSGGDRGVYEQYF
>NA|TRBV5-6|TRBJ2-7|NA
TGTGCCAGCAGTCTTGGGAGTGGGTACGAGCAGTACTTC
CASSLGSGYEQYF
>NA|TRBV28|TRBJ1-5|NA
TGTGCCAGCAGTTTATCTAGACAGGGCAATCAGCCCCAGCATTTT
CASSLSRQGNQPQHF
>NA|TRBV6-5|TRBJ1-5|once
TGTGCCAGCAGGCGTACCGGGGGAGCCGCCCAGCATTTT
CASRRTGGAAQHF
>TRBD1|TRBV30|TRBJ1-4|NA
TGTGCCTGGAGTGTACAAGGACAGGGTAATGAAAAACTGTTTTTT
CAWSVQGQGNEKLFF
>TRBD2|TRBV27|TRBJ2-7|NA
TGTGCCAGCAGTTCTAAAGAGTGGGGGGGCTACGAGCAGTACTTC
CASSSKEWGGYEQYF
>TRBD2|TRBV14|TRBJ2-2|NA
TGTGCCAGCAGTCGGACTAGCGGGAGGGCCGGGGAGCTGTTTTTT
CASSRTSGRAGELFF